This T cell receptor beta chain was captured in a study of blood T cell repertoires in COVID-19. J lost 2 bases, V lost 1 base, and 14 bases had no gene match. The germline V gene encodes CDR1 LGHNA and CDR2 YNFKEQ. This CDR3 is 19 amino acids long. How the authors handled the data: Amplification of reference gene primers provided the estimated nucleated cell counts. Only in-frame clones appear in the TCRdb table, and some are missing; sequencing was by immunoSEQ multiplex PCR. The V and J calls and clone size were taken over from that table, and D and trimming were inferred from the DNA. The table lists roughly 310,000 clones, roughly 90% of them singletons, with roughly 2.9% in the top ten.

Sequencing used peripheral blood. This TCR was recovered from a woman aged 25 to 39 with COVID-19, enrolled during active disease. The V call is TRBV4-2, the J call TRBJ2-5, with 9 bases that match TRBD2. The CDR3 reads CASSQGRFLASGDQETQYF. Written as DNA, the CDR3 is TGTGCCAGCAGCCAAGGGAGGTTTTTGGCTAGCGGGGATCAAGAGACCCAGTACTTC.